This T cell receptor (beta chain) emerged from a study of OX40 agonist ivuxolimab in advanced cancers. Study at large: Ivuxolimab, an agonistic anti-OX40 (CD134) antibody, was given to patients. Study-level findings and limits: Compared with others, partial responders at 0.1-3.0 mg/kg displayed clonal expansion among the lowest. CD4+ and CD8+ T cells in blood underwent clonal expansion by week 6 at 0.1 to 3.0 mg/kg.

Assay used: immunoSEQ multiplex PCR; TCRdb lists only in-frame clones, some missing. Here the sample spans 20,000 to 25,000 clones, 80% to 85% being singletons. The CDR3 sequence is 16 residues long. In germline, CDR1 is SNHLY, CDR2 FYNNEI. Germline trimming cut 10 bases from V and 3 bases from J; bases unmatched to any gene: 14. This clone was observed once. As yet, its antigen is unknown. The sample here was CD4+ or CD8+ T cells sorted from blood, taken in a trial of the OX40 agonist ivuxolimab. The genes are TRBV2 and TRBJ2-1; the match to TRBD2 covers 8 bases. This receptor was obtained from an adult with an advanced solid tumor such as melanoma, head and neck, liver or kidney cancer. CDR3 loop: CAIPVGGSGGYNEQFF. The CDR3 DNA reads TGTGCCATCCCAGTGGGGGGAAGCGGGGGCTACAATGAGCAGTTCTTC.